This TCR beta chain was captured in a study of T cells in Graves' hyperthyroidism and ophthalmopathy. Amplification yielded TCR beta CDR3 regions, with RNA transcripts as the source. The HTBI set primed first-round TCR CDR3 RT-PCR. Each CDR3 protein gets one entry after TCRdb re-called the multiplex PCR reads with MiXCR. The top ten clones hold under 8% of a sample with roughly 570,000 distinct CDR3 sequences, around 16% of them seen once. This clonotype has just one count. The V end was cut by 2 bases, the J end by 7 bases, with 6 bases between. This CDR3 comprises 13 residues. CDR1 is SGHTA and CDR2 is FQGNSA in the germline V gene.

The sample consisted of blood. This sequence was found in a woman aged 25 to 39 with Graves' hyperthyroidism. This chain uses TRBV7-2 with TRBJ1-6; D not resolved. The CDR3: CASSLQENSPLHF. In DNA, the CDR3 is TGTGCCAGCAGCTTACAGGAAAATTCACCCCTCCACTTT. Variable domain in full (rest from reference TRBV7-2 and TRBJ1-6): GAGVSQSPSNKVTEKGKDVELRCDPISGHTALYWYRQSLGQGLEFLIYFQGNSAPDKSGLPSDRFSAERTGGSVSTLTIQRTQQEDSAVYLCASSLQENSPLHFGNGTRLTVT.